These T cell receptor beta chains were read from a single sample in a study of neurological immune-mediated disorders. TCRdb re-called the 5' RACE reads with MiXCR, one entry per CDR3 protein. Of about 41,000 distinct CDR3 sequences listed, 2.5% are singletons. Input material: PBMCs. These TCRs come from a young man with multiple sclerosis. Both conserved end residues are part of each CDR3. The order of the fields is D gene, V gene, clone size, J gene, CDR3 protein, CDR3 DNA. D genes are given only for firm matches. The listing skips clone size in some rows; elsewhere it reads once, few, many or a size class.

>TRBD1|TRBV7-9|many|TRBJ2-5
CASSLEGTQGAVTQYF
TGTGCCAGCAGCTTAGAGGGGACACAGGGGGCTGTGACCCAGTACTTC
>NA|TRBV20-1|many|TRBJ1-1
CSARDPLMNTEAFF
TGCAGTGCTAGAGATCCACTGATGAACACTGAAGCTTTCTTT
>TRBD2|TRBV4-2|once|TRBJ2-1
CASSQGLAGGEEQFF
TGTGCCAGCAGCCAAGGTCTAGCGGGAGGTGAGGAGCAGTTCTTC
>NA|TRBV7-2|many|TRBJ2-3
CASSSGTHTDTQYF
TGTGCCAGCAGCTCCGGGACTCACACAGATACGCAGTATTTT
>TRBD2|TRBV20-1|many|TRBJ2-3
CSATSYGTSGSIEEDTQYF
TGCAGTGCTACCTCATACGGGACTAGCGGGAGTATTGAGGAAGATACGCAGTATTTT
>TRBD2|TRBV18|many|TRBJ2-7
CASQRAGGSYEQYF
TGTGCCAGCCAACGGGCGGGAGGGTCCTACGAGCAGTACTTC
>TRBD1|TRBV6-6|many|TRBJ1-1
CASRTGTGLYLGDTEAFF
TGTGCCAGCAGAACCGGGACAGGGTTATATTTGGGTGACACTGAAGCTTTCTTT
>TRBD1|TRBV7-6|many|TRBJ1-1
CASSFPPSTGTNTEAFF
TGTGCCAGCAGCTTCCCCCCTTCGACAGGGACGAACACTGAAGCTTTCTTT
>NA|TRBV2|NA|TRBJ2-7
CASSDWVREQYF
TGTGCCAGCAGTGATTGGGTGAGAGAGCAGTACTTC
>TRBD2|TRBV14|NA|TRBJ2-1
CASSQVVLAGVPFF
TGTGCCAGCAGCCAAGTGGTTCTAGCGGGAGTTCCGTTCTTC
>NA|TRBV12-3/TRBV12-4|many|TRBJ1-5
CASRLLGNQPQHF
TGTGCCAGCAGGCTCCTAGGCAATCAGCCCCAGCATTTT
>TRBD2|TRBV20-1|many|TRBJ2-7
CSALTSGGIYEQYF
TGCAGTGCACTGACTAGCGGGGGTATTTACGAGCAGTACTTC
>TRBD1|TRBV20-1|many|TRBJ1-5
CSASDRGGQPQHF
TGCAGTGCTAGTGACAGGGGGGGTCAGCCCCAGCATTTT
>NA|TRBV5-8|many|TRBJ2-5
CASSLEAGQLYQETQYF
TGTGCCAGCAGCTTGGAGGCGGGGCAGCTGTACCAAGAGACCCAGTACTTC
>TRBD1|TRBV5-1|many|TRBJ1-2
CASSPRDSSGYTF
TGCGCCAGCAGCCCCCGGGACAGCAGTGGCTACACCTTC
>TRBD2|TRBV20-1|NA|TRBJ2-3
CSAEGLAGGRADTQYF
TGCAGTGCGGAGGGACTAGCGGGGGGGCGGGCAGATACGCAGTATTTT
>NA|TRBV20-1|many|TRBJ2-7
CSARDVLNYEQYF
TGCAGTGCTAGAGATGTCCTTAACTACGAGCAGTACTTC
>TRBD1|TRBV10-1|many|TRBJ2-2
CASSVQGDNTGELFF
TGCGCCAGCAGTGTCCAGGGGGATAACACCGGGGAGCTGTTTTTT
>NA|TRBV4-3|many|TRBJ2-7
CASSQDAGPGTYEQYF
TGCGCCAGCAGCCAAGATGCAGGGCCAGGGACCTACGAGCAGTACTTC
>NA|TRBV7-9|many|TRBJ2-6
CASSLSESGANVLTF
TGTGCCAGCAGCTTATCCGAATCTGGGGCCAACGTCCTGACTTTC
>TRBD1|TRBV15|many|TRBJ2-7
CATSRPGQGREQYF
TGTGCCACCAGCAGGCCGGGACAGGGACGAGAGCAGTACTTC
>NA|TRBV20-1|few|TRBJ2-1
CSARTPKGLGNEQFF
TGCAGTGCTAGAACCCCAAAAGGGTTAGGGAATGAGCAGTTCTTC
>TRBD1|TRBV12-3/TRBV12-4|many|TRBJ1-1
CASSGGQGAWAFF
TGTGCCAGCAGTGGGGGACAGGGGGCCTGGGCTTTCTTT
>TRBD1|TRBV29-1|many|TRBJ1-2
CSVDPPEEGADYGYTF
TGCAGCGTTGACCCTCCCGAGGAGGGGGCCGACTATGGCTACACCTTC
>NA|TRBV20-1|many|TRBJ2-5
CSARAPWASEETQYF
TGCAGTGCTAGAGCCCCCTGGGCTAGCGAAGAGACCCAGTACTTC
>TRBD2|TRBV7-2|many|TRBJ2-3
CASSFGDYTDTQYF
TGTGCCAGCAGCTTCGGGGACTATACAGATACGCAGTATTTT
>TRBD1|TRBV20-1|many|TRBJ2-1
CSANPGQGSYEQFF
TGCAGTGCAAATCCGGGACAGGGGAGCTATGAGCAGTTCTTC